What follows are 5 T cell receptor beta chains derived from one specimen sequenced in a study of T-cell memory formation after mild COVID-19. TCRdb analysed the 5' RACE reads with MiXCR anew, one entry per CDR3 protein. The top ten hold approximately 22% of the sample, which has more than 300,000 distinct CDR3 sequences, roughly an eighth seen once. Input material: PBMCs or a T cell subset sorted from them (not recorded which). These receptors all come from a man aged 18-30 years who had mild COVID-19 (a few samples of this study predate the infection). Cell type and time point are not known.

This clonotype was counted only a few times. This chain links TRBV7-2 with TRBJ2-1, with 9 positions matching TRBD2. This CDR3 comprises 15 residues. With V trimmed by 6 bases and J by 7 bases, 10 bases remained unmatched. Germline lookup yields CDR1 SGHTA and CDR2 FQGNSA. CDR3 loop: CASRPPSGGLNEQFF. In DNA, the CDR3 is TGTGCCAGCAGGCCCCCCAGCGGGGGGTTAAATGAGCAGTTCTTC. Filled out from reference TRBV7-2 and TRBJ2-1, the complete variable domain reads GAGVSQSPSNKVTEKGKDVELRCDPISGHTALYWYRQSLGQGLEFLIYFQGNSAPDKSGLPSDRFSAERTGGSVSTLTIQRTQQEDSAVYLCASRPPSGGLNEQFFGPGTRLTVL.

The chain links TRBV5-1 to TRBJ2-4; D is uncertain. Trimming stripped 0 bases from V and 7 bases from J, with 11 bases between. CDR1 is SGHRS, CDR2 YFSETQ, per germline. There are 14 residues in the CDR3. The CDR3 DNA is TGCGCCAGCAGCTTGGGAAGGGAACGGAACATTCAGTACTTC. It yields the protein CASSLGRERNIQYF.

This clonotype was recorded at least ten times. The chain joins TRBV20-1 to TRBJ2-3; TRBD2 matches at 8 bases. The CDR3 runs 13 residues. The ends lost 5 bases at V and 4 bases at J; junction bases unmatched: 5. Looked up from germline, CDR1 is DFQATT and CDR2 is SNEGSKA (reference sequence). The CDR3 sequence: CSAEGGGPDTQYF. CDR3 DNA: TGCAGTGCTGAGGGCGGGGGGCCAGATACGCAGTATTTT.

This rearrangement joins TRBV2 to TRBJ1-4, with D perhaps TRBD1 (6 bases). V lost 7 bases, J lost 5 bases, and 14 bases lay in between. Germline-derived CDR1 and CDR2 are SNHLY and FYNNEI. The CDR3 has 14 amino acids. CDR3 sequence reads: CASKADRTNEKLFF. As DNA, the CDR3 is TGTGCCAGCAAGGCGGACAGAACAAATGAAAAACTGTTTTTT. The variable domain in full, with the rest retrieved from reference TRBV2 and TRBJ1-4, is EPEVTQTPSHQVTQMGQEVILRCVPISNHLYFYWYRQILGQKVEFLVSFYNNEISEKSEIFDDQFSVERPDGSNFTLKIRSTKLEDSAMYFCASKADRTNEKLFFGSGTQLSVL.

The chain employs TRBV10-3 and TRBJ1-1; D perhaps matches TRBD1 (5 bases). Trimming took 6 bases from V and 4 from J, leaving 24 bases between them. The CDR3 consists of 17 residues. The germline gives CDR1 ENHRY, CDR2 SYGVKD. CDR3 nucleotide sequence: TGTGCCATCAGAACCCTGACAAAGGCAGGGCGCGGCACTGAAGCTTTCTTT. Its translation is CAIRTLTKAGRGTEAFF.